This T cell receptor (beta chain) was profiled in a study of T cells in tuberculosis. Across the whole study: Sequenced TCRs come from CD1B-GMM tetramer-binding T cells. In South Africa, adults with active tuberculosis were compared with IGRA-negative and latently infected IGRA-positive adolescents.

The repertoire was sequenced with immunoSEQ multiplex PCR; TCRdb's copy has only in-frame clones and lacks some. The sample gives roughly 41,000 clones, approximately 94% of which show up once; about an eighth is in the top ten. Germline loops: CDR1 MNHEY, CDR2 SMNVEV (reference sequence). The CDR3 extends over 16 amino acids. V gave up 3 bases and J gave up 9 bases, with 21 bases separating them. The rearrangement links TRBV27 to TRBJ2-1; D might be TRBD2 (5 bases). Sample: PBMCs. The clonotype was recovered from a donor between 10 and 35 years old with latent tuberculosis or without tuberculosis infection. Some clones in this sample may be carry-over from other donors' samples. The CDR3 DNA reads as TGTGCCAGCAGTTTTAGGTCGTGGACTGGTCTGGGTGAGCAGTTCTTC. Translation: CASSFRSWTGLGEQFF.